This T cell receptor beta chain was sequenced during a study of a mutant IDH1 vaccine in newly diagnosed glioma. A word on this clone: The antigen remains unidentified.

Produced via immunoSEQ multiplex PCR; TCRdb's table is partial and in-frame only. The table lists some 70,000 clones, less than 90% of them singletons. The time point here: week 35, safety follow-up. Vaccinated patients received 300 ug of mutant IDH1 20-mer peptide per dose, with topical imiquimod. The CDR3 runs 16 residues. V shed 1 base and J shed 1 base, with 10 bases lying between them. Germline V gene sequence: CDR1 SEHNR, CDR2 FQNEAQ (reference sequence). This specimen was PBMCs, taken from a glioma patient whose treatment included an IDH1 peptide vaccine. The receptor was isolated from a man younger than 30 with glioma. This rearrangement joins TRBV7-9 to TRBJ2-2, with D perhaps matching TRBD1 (6 bases). The CDR3 protein is CASSLGGGENTGELFF. DNA for the CDR3: TGTGCCAGCAGCTTAGGTGGGGGCGAGAACACCGGGGAGCTGTTTTTT.